Described below is a single T cell receptor beta chain sequence and its context. Antigen unknown. Approximately 100,000 TCR templates per sample were sequenced. TCRdb's copy holds only in-frame clones and misses some; the assay was immunoSEQ multiplex PCR. The sample lists fewer than 120,000 clones, roughly 92% occurring once. The entry originates in a study of siplizumab effects on memory and regulatory T cells. General study points: Siplizumab significantly lowered the alloreactive sequences that could be traced to unstimulated CD4+ memory cells. Naive T cells appeared more diverse than memory cells and seemed to be major alloresponse contributors. For siplizumab cultures, the suppressive function of their proliferating Tregs was not confirmed.

Source material: CD4+ T cells sorted from blood. This receptor was obtained from a human donor in good health.

CDR3: CASRRGTEGKAGETQYF. For the CDR3, the DNA is TGTGCCAGCAGGAGAGGGACAGAGGGGAAAGCAGGGGAGACCCAGTACTTC. The genes are TRBV2 and TRBJ2-5, with 7 bases that match TRBD1. This CDR3 comprises 17 residues. Germline-derived CDR1 and CDR2 are SNHLY and FYNNEI. Germline trimming cut 6 bases from V and 5 bases from J; bases unmatched to any gene: 18.